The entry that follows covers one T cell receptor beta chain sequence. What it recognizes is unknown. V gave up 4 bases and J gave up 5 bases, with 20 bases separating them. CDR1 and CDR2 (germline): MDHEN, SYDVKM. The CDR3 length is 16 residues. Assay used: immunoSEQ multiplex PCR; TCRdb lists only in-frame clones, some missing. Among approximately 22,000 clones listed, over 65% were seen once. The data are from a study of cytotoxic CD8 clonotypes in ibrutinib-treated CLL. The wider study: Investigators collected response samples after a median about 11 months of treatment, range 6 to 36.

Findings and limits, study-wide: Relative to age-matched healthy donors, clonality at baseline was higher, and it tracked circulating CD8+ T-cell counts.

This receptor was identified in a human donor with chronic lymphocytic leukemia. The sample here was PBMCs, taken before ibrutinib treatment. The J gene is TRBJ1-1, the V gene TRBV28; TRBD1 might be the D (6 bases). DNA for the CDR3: TGTGCCAGCAGTTCAATCAGGGGCAGAATAACAACTGAAGCTTTCTTT. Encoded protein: CASSSIRGRITTEAFF.